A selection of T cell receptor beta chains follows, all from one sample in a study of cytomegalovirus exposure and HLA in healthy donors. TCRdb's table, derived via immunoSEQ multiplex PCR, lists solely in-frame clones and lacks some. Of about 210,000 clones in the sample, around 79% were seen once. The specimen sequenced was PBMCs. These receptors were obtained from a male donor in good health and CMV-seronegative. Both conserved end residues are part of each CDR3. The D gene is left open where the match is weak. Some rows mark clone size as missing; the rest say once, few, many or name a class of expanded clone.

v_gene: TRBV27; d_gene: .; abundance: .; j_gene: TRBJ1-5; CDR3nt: TGTGCCAGCAGTAGCAGAGAGGGTTGGGGCAATCAGCCCCAGCATTTT; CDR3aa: CASSSREGWGNQPQHF
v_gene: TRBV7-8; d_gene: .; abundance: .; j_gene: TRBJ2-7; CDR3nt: TGTGCCAGCAGCTTCCCAGGGACCTACGAGCAGTACTTC; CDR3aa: CASSFPGTYEQYF
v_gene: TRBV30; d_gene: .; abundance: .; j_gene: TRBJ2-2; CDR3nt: TGTGCCTACACCGAGTGGCTAGCACACACCGGGGAGCTGTTTTTT; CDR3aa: CAYTEWLAHTGELFF
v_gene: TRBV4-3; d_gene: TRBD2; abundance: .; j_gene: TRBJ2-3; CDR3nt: TGCGCCAGCAGCCAAGATCGCAGGACTAGCGGGGCTAGAGATACGCAGTATTTT; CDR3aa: CASSQDRRTSGARDTQYF
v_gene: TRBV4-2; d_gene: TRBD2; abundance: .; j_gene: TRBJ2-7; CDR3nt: TGTGCCAGCAGCAATCGGGAGGGCTCCTACGAGCAGTACTTC; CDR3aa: CASSNREGSYEQYF
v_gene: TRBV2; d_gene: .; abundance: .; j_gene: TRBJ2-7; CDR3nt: TGTGCCAGCCGGGTAGGGGGTTGGGAGTACGAGCAGTACTTC; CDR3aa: CASRVGGWEYEQYF
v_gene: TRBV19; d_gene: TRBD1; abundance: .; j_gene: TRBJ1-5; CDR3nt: TGTGCCAGTAGTACCGGGACAGGGGCTGGCAGTCAGCCCCAGCATTTT; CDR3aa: CASSTGTGAGSQPQHF
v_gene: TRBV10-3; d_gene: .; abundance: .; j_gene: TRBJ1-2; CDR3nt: TGTGCCATCAGTGGATCGCAGGGGCGATTTCTTCCTAACTATGGCTACACCTTC; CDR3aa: CAISGSQGRFLPNYGYTF
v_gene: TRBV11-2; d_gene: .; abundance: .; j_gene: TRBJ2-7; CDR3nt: TGTGCCAGCAGCCAGAACTACGAGCAGTACTTC; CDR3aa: CASSQNYEQYF
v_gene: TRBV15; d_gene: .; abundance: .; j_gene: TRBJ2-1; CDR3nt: TGTGCCACCAGCAGAGATGGGGGAGGGCAGGGGGCATACAATGAGCAGTTCTTC; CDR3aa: CATSRDGGGQGAYNEQFF
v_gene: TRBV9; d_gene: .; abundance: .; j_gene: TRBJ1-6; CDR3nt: TGTGCCAGCAGCGTAGGGGGATCGGGGTCACCCCTCCACTTT; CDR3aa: CASSVGGSGSPLHF
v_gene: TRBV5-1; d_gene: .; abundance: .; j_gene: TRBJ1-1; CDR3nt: TGCGCCAGCACCTCAGGGCCCAAAGCTGAAGCTTTCTTT; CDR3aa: CASTSGPKAEAFF
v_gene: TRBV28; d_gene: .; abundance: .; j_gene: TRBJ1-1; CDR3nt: TGTGCCAGCACCTTAGAGGGTAGGGCGAACACTGAAGCTTTCTTT; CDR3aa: CASTLEGRANTEAFF
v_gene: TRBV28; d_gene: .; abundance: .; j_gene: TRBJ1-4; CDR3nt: TGTGCCAGCAGTTTGGCAGGGTTTAATGAAAAACTGTTTTTT; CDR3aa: CASSLAGFNEKLFF
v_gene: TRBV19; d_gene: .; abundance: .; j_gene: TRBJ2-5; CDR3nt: TGTGCCAGTAGTATACCGGGGACACAACAAGAGACCCAGTACTTC; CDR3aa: CASSIPGTQQETQYF
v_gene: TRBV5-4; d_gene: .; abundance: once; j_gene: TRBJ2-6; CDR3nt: TGTGCCAGCAGCTTGTACAAAGCTGGGGCCAACGTCCTGACTTTC; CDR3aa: CASSLYKAGANVLTF
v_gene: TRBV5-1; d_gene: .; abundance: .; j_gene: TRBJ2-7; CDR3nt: TGCGCCAGCAGCCCCGCCGAGACAGCGATCTACGAGCAGTACTTC; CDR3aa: CASSPAETAIYEQYF
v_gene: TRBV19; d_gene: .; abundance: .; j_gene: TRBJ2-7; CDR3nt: TGTGCCAGTAGTATAGATCACAGGGACGAGGACTACGAGCAGTACTTC; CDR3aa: CASSIDHRDEDYEQYF
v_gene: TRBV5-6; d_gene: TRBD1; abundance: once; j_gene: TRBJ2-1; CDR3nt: TGTGCCAGCAGCTTGGGCACCCGGGACAGCGCTAGGAATGAGCAGTTCTTC; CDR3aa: CASSLGTRDSARNEQFF
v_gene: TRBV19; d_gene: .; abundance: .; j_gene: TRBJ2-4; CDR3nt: TGTGCCAGTAGAAGAGGGGGAGCCAAAAACATTCAGTACTTC; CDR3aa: CASRRGGAKNIQYF
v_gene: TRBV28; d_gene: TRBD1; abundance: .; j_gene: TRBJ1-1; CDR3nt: TGTGCCAGCAGATCCGGGACAGTGGGCACTGAAGCTTTCTTT; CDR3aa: CASRSGTVGTEAFF
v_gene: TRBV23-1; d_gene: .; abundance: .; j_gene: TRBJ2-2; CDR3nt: TGCGCCAGCAGTTCTGGACAACTGAACACCGGGGAGCTGTTTTTT; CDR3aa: CASSSGQLNTGELFF
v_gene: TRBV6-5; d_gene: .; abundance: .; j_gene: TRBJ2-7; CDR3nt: TGTGCCAGCAGCCAAAGGGGCTACGAGCAGTACTTC; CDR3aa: CASSQRGYEQYF
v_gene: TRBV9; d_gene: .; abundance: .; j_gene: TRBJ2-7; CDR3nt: TGTGCCAGCAGCGCTGGGAGGACTCAGGGCGACGAGCAGTACTTC; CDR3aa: CASSAGRTQGDEQYF
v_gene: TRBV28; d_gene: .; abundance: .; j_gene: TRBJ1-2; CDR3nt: TGTGCCAGCAGTTTCGATGGCTACACCTTC; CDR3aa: CASSFDGYTF
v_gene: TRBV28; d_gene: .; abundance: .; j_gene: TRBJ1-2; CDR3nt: TGTGCCAGCAGCCGGGCAGGACTTTATGGCTACACCTTC; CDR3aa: CASSRAGLYGYTF
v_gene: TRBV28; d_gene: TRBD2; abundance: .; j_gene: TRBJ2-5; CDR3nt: TGTGCCAGCAGTTTCCCTGGGGGGGTGACCCAGTACTTC; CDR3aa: CASSFPGGVTQYF
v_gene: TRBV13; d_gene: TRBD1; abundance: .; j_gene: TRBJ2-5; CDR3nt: TGTGCCAGCAGCTATGACAGGGGAGAGACCCAGTACTTC; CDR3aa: CASSYDRGETQYF
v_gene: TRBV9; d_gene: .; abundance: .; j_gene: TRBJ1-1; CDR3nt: TGTGCCAGCAGCGAAGAGGATGTGGACACTGAAGCTTTCTTT; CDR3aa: CASSEEDVDTEAFF
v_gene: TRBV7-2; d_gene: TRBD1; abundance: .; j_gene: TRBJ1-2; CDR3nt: TGTGCCAGCAGCTTAGTAACGGGGACAGGGGGCCCGGGCTACACCTTC; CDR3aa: CASSLVTGTGGPGYTF
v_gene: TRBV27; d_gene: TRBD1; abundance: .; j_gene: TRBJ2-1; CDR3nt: TGTGCCAGCAGTGACAGGGTCGGGGAGCAGTTCTTC; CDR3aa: CASSDRVGEQFF
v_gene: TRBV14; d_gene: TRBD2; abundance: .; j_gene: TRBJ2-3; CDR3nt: TGTGCCAGCAGCCCCTGGACTAGCGGAGATACGCAGTATTTT; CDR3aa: CASSPWTSGDTQYF
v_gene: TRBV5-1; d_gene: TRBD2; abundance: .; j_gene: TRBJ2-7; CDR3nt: TGCGCCAGCAGGAGGAGCGGGGACGGCAACGAGCAGTACTTC; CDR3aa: CASRRSGDGNEQYF
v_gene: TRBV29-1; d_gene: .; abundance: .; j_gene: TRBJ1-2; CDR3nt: TGCAGCGTAAAGACTACTAACTATGGCTACACCTTC; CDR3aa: CSVKTTNYGYTF
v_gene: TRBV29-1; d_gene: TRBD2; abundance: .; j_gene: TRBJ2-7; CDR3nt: TGCAGCGTGGGGATGGAGCGGGGGGACCTGTACGAGCAGTACTTC; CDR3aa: CSVGMERGDLYEQYF
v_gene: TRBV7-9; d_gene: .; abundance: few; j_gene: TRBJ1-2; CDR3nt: TGTGCCAGCAGCTTAGCGTTCGGACAGCCGGGCTACACCTTC; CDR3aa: CASSLAFGQPGYTF
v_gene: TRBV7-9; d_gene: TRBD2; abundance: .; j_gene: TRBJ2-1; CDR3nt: TGTTCCAGCAGCCCCGGGACTAGCGGGAGTAGGGGTGAGCAGTTCTTC; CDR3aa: CSSSPGTSGSRGEQFF
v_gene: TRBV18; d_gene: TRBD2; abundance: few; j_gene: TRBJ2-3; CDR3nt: TGTGCCAGCTCATCGGGACTAGCGGGAATCACAGATACGCAGTATTTT; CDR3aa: CASSSGLAGITDTQYF
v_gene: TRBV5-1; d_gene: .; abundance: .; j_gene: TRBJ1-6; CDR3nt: TGCGCCAGCAGCTTCGGGGGGTCCAGTAATTCACCCCTCCACTTT; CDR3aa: CASSFGGSSNSPLHF
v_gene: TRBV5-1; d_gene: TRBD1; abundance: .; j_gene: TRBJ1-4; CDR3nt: TGCGCCAGCGGCGGACAGGGATCGACTAATGAAAAACTGTTTTTT; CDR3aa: CASGGQGSTNEKLFF
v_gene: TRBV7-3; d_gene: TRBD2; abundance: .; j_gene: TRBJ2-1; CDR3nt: TGTGCCAGCAGTTCCTTAGCGGGAGGGGACAATGAGCAGTTCTTC; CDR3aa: CASSSLAGGDNEQFF
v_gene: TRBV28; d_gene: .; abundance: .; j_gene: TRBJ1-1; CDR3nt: TGTGCCAGCAGTTTAAATATGGGGAGGGGGGGAGCTTTCTTT; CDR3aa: CASSLNMGRGGAFF
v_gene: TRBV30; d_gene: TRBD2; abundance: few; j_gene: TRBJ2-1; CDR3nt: TGTGCCTGGGAGCGGGAGGGCTACAATGAGCAGTTCTTC; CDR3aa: CAWEREGYNEQFF
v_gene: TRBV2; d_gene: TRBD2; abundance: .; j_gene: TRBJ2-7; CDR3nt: TGTGCCAGCAGTGGGCTAGCGGCAGCCTCCTACGAGCAGTACTTC; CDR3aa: CASSGLAAASYEQYF
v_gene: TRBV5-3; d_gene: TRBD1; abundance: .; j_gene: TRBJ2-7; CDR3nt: TGTGCCAGAGAACTAGAACGGGACAGGGTTTGGTGGGAGCAGTACTTC; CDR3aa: CARELERDRVWWEQYF
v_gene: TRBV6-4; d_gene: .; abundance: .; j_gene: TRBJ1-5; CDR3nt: TGTGCCAGCAGTGTAACTAATCGACAGCCCCAGCATTTT; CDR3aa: CASSVTNRQPQHF
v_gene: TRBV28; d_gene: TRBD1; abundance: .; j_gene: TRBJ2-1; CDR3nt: TGTGCCAGCAGTTTAATTGGGACAGGTTACGATGAGCAGTTCTTC; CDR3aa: CASSLIGTGYDEQFF
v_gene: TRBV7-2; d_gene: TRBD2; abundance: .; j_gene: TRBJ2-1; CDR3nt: TGTGCCAGCAGCCGGAGCGTAGCGGGAGCTTACAATGAGCAGTTCTTC; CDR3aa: CASSRSVAGAYNEQFF
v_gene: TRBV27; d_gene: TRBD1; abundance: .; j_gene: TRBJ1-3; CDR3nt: TGTGCCAGCAGTTACTCCGGGACAGGGGCTGGAAACACCATATATTTT; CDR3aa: CASSYSGTGAGNTIYF
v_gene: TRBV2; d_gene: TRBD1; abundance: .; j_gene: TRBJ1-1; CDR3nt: TGTGCCAGCAGTGAAGGGGTACAGGGGGAGAACACTGAAGCTTTCTTT; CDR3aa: CASSEGVQGENTEAFF
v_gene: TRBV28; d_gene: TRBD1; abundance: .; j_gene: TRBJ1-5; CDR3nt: TGTGCCAGCAGTTTAATCGGGACAGGGGGCGAGCCCCAGCATTTT; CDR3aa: CASSLIGTGGEPQHF
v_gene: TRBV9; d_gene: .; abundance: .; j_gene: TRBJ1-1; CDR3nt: TGTGCCAGCAGCAACAGAAACACTGAAGCTTTCTTT; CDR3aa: CASSNRNTEAFF
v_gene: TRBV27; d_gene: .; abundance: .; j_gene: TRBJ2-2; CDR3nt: TGTGCCAGCAGGCGGTCTGGCGGGGAGCTGTTTTTT; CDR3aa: CASRRSGGELFF
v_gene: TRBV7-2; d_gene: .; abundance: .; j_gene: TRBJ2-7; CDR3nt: TGTGCCAGCAGCTTAGCGCAGGGATACTACGAGCAGTACTTC; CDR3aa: CASSLAQGYYEQYF
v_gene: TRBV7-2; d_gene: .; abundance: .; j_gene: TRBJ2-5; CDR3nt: TGTGCCAGCAGCCCAGGAGAGACCCAGTACTTC; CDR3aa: CASSPGETQYF